This T cell receptor beta chain was identified during a study of cytomegalovirus exposure and HLA in healthy donors (TCRdb year 2017). For context, the study as a whole: According to a later analysis, one platform produced both the 120 validation repertoires and the roughly 660 repertoires of the first cohort. The study was designed to test whether signatures of past pathogen exposure could be identified by cataloging public T cell receptors. Along with the approximately 700-subject first cohort, a separate validation cohort of around 120 different subjects was used. To predict cytomegalovirus infection status, the study brought together high-throughput TCR immunosequencing, statistical association of individual TCRs with disease status, and machine learning.

In the germline V gene, CDR1 corresponds to SGDLS and CDR2 to YYNGEE. Counted from cysteine to phenylalanine, this CDR3 has 15 amino acids. The retained sequence is limited to the CDR3, 45 bases, with the frame set at the first base. Compared with germline, V lacks 3 bases and J lacks 4 bases; bases without a gene match: 9. This clone has just one count. No cognate antigen has been identified for it. No base quality information exists; no much larger clone differs at one position. The library was prepared using the immunoSEQ multiplex PCR assay. For the original study's pipeline: A statistical classification framework was built for diagnosing cytomegalovirus status from the catalog of TCR beta chain sequences. TCRdb limited this immuneACCESS table to in-frame rearrangements with V and J called. A share of clones is missing; checked studies link under half to unresolved V genes, and the rest is unexplained. D and trimming come from the DNA, and the V and J calls and clone size come from that table. For this sample there are 250,000 to 350,000 clones; around nine tenths appear just once. In total, the top ten clones hold approximately 0.95% of the sample.

Donors formed part of the validation cohort, which comprised 120 subjects and was distinct from the first cohort of 666 subjects. What the research found in general, with its limitations: In the study, about 150 TCR beta chains were listed as associated with cytomegalovirus. The classifier was reported to diagnose cytomegalovirus status with high specificity and sensitivity in both the original cohort and the validation cohort. Of the cluster scores, 90% to 95% were above 0 in a later analysis, which found that TCRs clustered in the first cohort also tended to co-occur in the 95 to 150 validation repertoires. A few of the identified cytomegalovirus-associated TCR beta chains were confirmed in vitro to be specific for cytomegalovirus antigens. According to the authors, the approach could potentially be generalized to other disease states and immunological phenotypes. While some public TCRs were present in many individuals, most TCR sequences turned up only very rarely across donors. A later analysis lacked HLA typing for the validation cohort, so it scored co-occurrence in that cohort across all 120 repertoires.

This receptor was identified in a woman aged 18-30 years in good health and CMV-seronegative. Recombination linked TRBV9 to TRBJ1-2, with 7 bases in between that match TRBD1. The source material was PBMCs. The CDR3 is CASSGRDSQAYGYTF. The DNA sequence is given as TGTGCCAGCAGCGGGCGGGACAGCCAAGCCTATGGCTACACCTTC.